Following are 9 T cell receptor beta chains from one sample sequenced in a study of PD-L1 blockade in urothelial cancer. Profiled with immunoSEQ multiplex PCR; TCRdb holds only in-frame clones, not every one. Of some 53,000 clones in the sample, 60% to 80% were seen once. Sequenced here: PBMCs, sampled around atezolizumab (anti-PD-L1) treatment. These receptors originate from a man in his 70s with urothelial cancer.

This clone was seen just once. The chain uses TRBV6-5 and TRBJ1-2; 7 nucleotides agree with TRBD1. This CDR3 region has 16 residues. With V trimmed by 3 bases and J by 8 bases, 15 bases remained unmatched. Looked up from germline, CDR1 is MNHEY and CDR2 is SVGAGI. Here the CDR3 reads CASSYYSGEGAWGYTF. Written as DNA, the CDR3 is TGTGCCAGCAGTTATTATTCTGGTGAGGGGGCATGGGGCTACACCTTC.

The chain has TRBV6-1 and TRBJ1-2; tentative D call: TRBD1 (6 bases). CDR3 length: 14 amino acids. Germline V gene data show CDR1 as MNHNS and CDR2 as SASEGT. V was pared by 1 base and J by 5 bases, with 11 bases between. CDR3 DNA sequence: TGTGCCAGCAGTGAAGTTTCAGGGGAGTATGGCTACACCTTC. Translating it yields CASSEVSGEYGYTF.

V usage is TRBV5-6 and J usage is TRBJ2-5, with D possibly TRBD2 on 5 matching bases. Germline CDR1 and CDR2: SGHDT and YYEEEE. CDR3 length: 13 amino acids. V was shortened by 6 bases and J by 5 bases, with 14 bases between the two germline ends. CDR3 DNA: TGTGCCAGCAACAAAGGCGGGTGGGAGACCCAGTACTTC. Protein product: CASNKGGWETQYF.

V usage is TRBV7-8 and J usage is TRBJ2-6; a possible D gene is TRBD2 (5 bases). Germline lookup yields CDR1 SGHVS and CDR2 FQNEAQ. The V gene lost 3 bases and the J gene lost 0 bases, with 6 bases spanning the gap. CDR3 length: 15 residues. CDR3 nucleotides: TGTGCCAGCAGCTTCGGGAACTCTGGGGCCAACGTCCTGACTTTC. Its translation is CASSFGNSGANVLTF.

In its sample, this clone was seen a few times. This chain links TRBV12-5 with TRBJ2-2; 7 bases are shared with TRBD1. Trimming at V came to 1 base and at J to 3 bases, leaving 8 bases not matched to a gene. This CDR3 region has 17 residues. Germline CDR1 LGHNT, CDR2 FRNRAP. The CDR3 is CASGLGRGQTYTGELFF. CDR3 nucleotide sequence: TGTGCTAGTGGTTTGGGTCGGGGACAGACCTACACCGGGGAGCTGTTTTTT. Full variable domain (outside the CDR3, taken from reference TRBV12-5 and TRBJ2-2): DARVTQTPRHKVTEMGQEVTMRCQPILGHNTVFWYRQTMMQGLELLAYFRNRAPLDDSGMPKDRFSAEMPDATLATLKIQPSEPRDSAVYFCASGLGRGQTYTGELFFGEGSRLTVL.

The chain recombines TRBV19 with TRBJ2-5, with TRBD1 identical over 7 bases. Trimming at V came to 5 bases and at J to 1 base, leaving 4 bases not matched to a gene. Germline lookup yields CDR1 LNHDA and CDR2 SQIVND (reference sequence). CDR3 size: 14 residues. CDR3 DNA: TGTGCCAGTAGTGCCAGGGGGACCCAAGAGACCCAGTACTTC. Translation: CASSARGTQETQYF.

The sample holds one count of this clone. The V and J genes are TRBV9 and TRBJ2-1; 8 bases are a match to TRBD2. The germline V gene encodes CDR1 SGDLS and CDR2 YYNGEE. The J segment lost 8 bases and the V segment lost 4 bases, leaving 8 bases of the junction unmatched. CDR3 size: 14 residues. The DNA of the CDR3 is TGTGCCAGCAGCTCTAGGACTAGCCCGGATGAGCAGTTCTTC. It translates to CASSSRTSPDEQFF.

This clone was detected ten times or more. This chain joins TRBV4-1 and TRBJ2-1, with TRBD2 identical over 8 bases. V lost 0 bases to trimming and J lost 7 bases; unmatched junction nucleotides: 14. This CDR3 is built from 18 residues. The germline gives CDR1 MGHRA, CDR2 YSYEKL. In DNA form, the CDR3 reads TGCGCCAGCAGCCAAGAAGATTCCCGGGTGACTAGCGCAAATGAGCAGTTCTTC. Translated: CASSQEDSRVTSANEQFF.

J is TRBJ1-2 and V is TRBV2, with D possibly being TRBD1 (6 bases). Germline loops: CDR1 SNHLY, CDR2 FYNNEI. CDR3 length equals 13 residues. V was cut by 6 bases and J by 2 bases, with 10 bases left in between. In DNA form, the CDR3 reads TGTGCCAGCAGAGAGGACAGAAACTATGGCTACACCTTC. Its protein is CASREDRNYGYTF. The full variable domain, completed using reference TRBV2 and TRBJ1-2, is EPEVTQTPSHQVTQMGQEVILRCVPISNHLYFYWYRQILGQKVEFLVSFYNNEISEKSEIFDDQFSVERPDGSNFTLKIRSTKLEDSAMYFCASREDRNYGYTFGSGTRLTVV.